This T cell receptor beta chain was profiled in a study of T-cell memory formation after mild COVID-19. There are 13 residues in the CDR3. Germline CDR1 and CDR2: MNHEY and SVGAGI. V lost 0 bases and J 5 bases, leaving 5 bases between the germline ends. TCRalpha and TCRbeta libraries used 5'RACE with constant-segment primers and UMIs. TCRdb recomputed calls from the 5' RACE reads with MiXCR, one row per CDR3 protein. The sample has about 110,000 distinct CDR3 sequences; roughly 20% are singletons. Overall study findings and caveats: Mostly located in CM and EM were contracting CD4+ clones, with contracting CD8+ clones located in EMRA.

For this clonotype: The antigen is unknown.

The genes are TRBV6-5 and TRBJ2-1, with D unclear. This TCR derives from a man younger than 30 who had mild COVID-19 (a few samples of this study predate the infection). Cell type and time point are not known. Sample: PBMCs or a T cell subset sorted from them (not recorded which). DNA of the CDR3: TGTGCCAGCAGTTACTCGACCCACAATGAGCAGTTCTTC. Its protein product is CASSYSTHNEQFF.